These 17 T cell receptor beta chains were all obtained from the same sample, sequenced in a study of T-cell memory formation after mild COVID-19. Via MiXCR, TCRdb re-called the 5' RACE reads, giving one row per CDR3 protein. The sample shows 300,000 to 350,000 distinct CDR3 sequences, roughly an eighth of them seen only once. Sequencing was performed on PBMCs or a T cell subset sorted from them (not recorded which). These receptors came from a man younger than 30 who had mild COVID-19 (a few samples of this study predate the infection). Cell type and time point are not known.

This clonotype was detected ten times or more. J is TRBJ2-7 and V is TRBV5-1; 9 bases are shared with TRBD1. V gave up 5 bases and J gave up 7 bases; unmatched junction bases: 7. The CDR3 contains 13 residues. Per the germline V gene, CDR1 is SGHRS and CDR2 is YFSETQ. This CDR3 reads CASSVDRGREQYV. The CDR3 DNA reads TGCGCCAGCAGTGTGGACAGGGGCAGAGAGCAGTACGTC.

As concerns this clonotype: Its ends do not fully match the called genes, so a read error is possible. This chain uses TRBV12-3 or TRBV12-4 with TRBJ2-5, with D maybe TRBD2 (6 bases). The CDR3 covers 11 residues. CDR3 sequence: CASSLGDFPAF. The CDR3, as DNA: TGTGCCAGCAGTTTGGGGGACTTCCCGGCCTTC.

V is TRBV6-6 and J is TRBJ1-1; the match to TRBD1 covers 8 bases. Germline V lookup: CDR1 MNHNY, CDR2 SVGAGI (reference sequence). The CDR3 spans 16 residues. The junction had 12 bases not matched to a gene; V was cut back by 6 bases and J by 3 bases. This CDR3 reads CASSSSGQGAHTEAFF. Written as DNA, the CDR3 is TGTGCCAGCAGCTCCTCGGGCCAGGGGGCTCACACTGAAGCTTTCTTT.

This clonotype was detected only a few times. V is TRBV29-1 and J is TRBJ2-1; TRBD1 matches 7 bases. The CDR3 is 15 residues long. V was pared by 3 bases and J by 2 bases, with 7 bases of the junction left unmatched. CDR1 is SQVTM, CDR2 ANQGSEA, per germline. CDR3 protein: CSVEEWTGTYNEQFF. The CDR3 nucleotides read TGCAGCGTTGAGGAGTGGACAGGAACCTACAATGAGCAGTTCTTC.

The V call is TRBV4-1, the J call TRBJ1-2, with 9 bases lining up with TRBD1. Germline trimming cut 2 bases from V and 5 bases from J; bases unmatched to any gene: 6. The CDR3 consists of 15 residues. Germline CDR1 MGHRA, CDR2 YSYEKL. In DNA form, the CDR3 reads TGCGCCAGCAGCCAAAAGACAGGGGGGGCTTATGGCTACACCTTC. Residues: CASSQKTGGAYGYTF.

The genes are TRBV7-9 and TRBJ1-2; D remains ambiguous. CDR1 and CDR2 from the germline V gene are SEHNR and FQNEAQ (reference sequence). The CDR3 totals 11 residues. V lost 1 base and J 7 bases, leaving 4 bases between the germline ends. The CDR3 is CASSLGRGYTF. As DNA, the CDR3 is TGTGCCAGCAGCTTAGGCCGTGGCTACACCTTC.

The rearrangement uses TRBV20-1 and TRBJ2-7, with D tentatively TRBD2 (7 bases). The CDR3 contains 11 residues. Germline loops: CDR1 DFQATT, CDR2 SNEGSKA (reference sequence). Deletions cut 4 bases from V and 7 bases from J, with 11 bases between. The CDR3 nucleotides read TGCAGTGCTACGAGGGGGGGAGAGCAGTACTTC. It encodes CSATRGGEQYF.

This clonotype was counted only a few times. The CDR3: CASSPLGSSGTYYEQYV. CDR3 in DNA: TGTGCCAGCAGCCCCCTCGGGAGTAGCGGGACTTACTACGAGCAGTACGTC. The chain combines TRBV13 with TRBJ2-7; 8 nucleotides line up with TRBD2. V gave up 5 bases and J gave up 3 bases; unmatched junction bases: 15. This CDR3 is built from 17 residues. CDR1 is PRHDT, CDR2 FYEKMQ, per germline (reference sequence).

The chain links TRBV10-3 to TRBJ1-1; no clear D. Germline values: CDR1 ENHRY, CDR2 SYGVKD. Trimming cost V 11 bases and J 7 bases, with 14 bases left between them. There are 11 residues in the CDR3. The CDR3 here is CAAGEAYEAFF. The CDR3 DNA sequence: TGTGCCGCGGGAGAGGCCTATGAAGCTTTCTTT.

This clonotype appeared a few times. The J gene is TRBJ2-3, the V gene TRBV12-3 or TRBV12-4; D remains ambiguous. There are 13 residues in the CDR3. The ends were cut back, 5 bases at V and 4 bases at J, with 10 bases in the middle. This chain's CDR3 is CASSGLGSDTQYF. CDR3 DNA: TGTGCCAGCAGTGGCCTTGGCTCAGATACGCAGTATTTT.

The chain is built from TRBV3-1 and TRBJ1-2; TRBD1 aligns across 7 bases. The germline V gene has CDR1 LGHDT and CDR2 YNNKEL (reference sequence). V lost 3 bases to trimming and J lost 3 bases; unmatched junction nucleotides: 4. This CDR3 contains 14 residues. The CDR3 DNA reads TGTGCCAGCAGCCATCTTACAGGGGACTATGGCTACACCTTC. Translated, it gives CASSHLTGDYGYTF. The entire variable domain, with the rest obtained from reference TRBV3-1 and TRBJ1-2, is as follows: DTAVSQTPKYLVTQMGNDKSIKCEQNLGHDTMYWYKQDSKKFLKIMFSYNNKELIINETVPNRFSPKSPDKAHLNLHINSLELGDSAVYFCASSHLTGDYGYTFGSGTRLTVV.

The chain uses TRBV5-1 and TRBJ2-3, with 8 bases identical to TRBD1. Looked up from germline, CDR1 is SGHRS and CDR2 is YFSETQ. The CDR3 is 18 residues long. After removal of 3 bases from V and 4 bases from J, the junction contained 16 bases not matched to a gene. Written as DNA, the CDR3 is TGCGCCAGCAGCTCGTACCTCCTGGGACAGGCGGTGGCAGATACGCAGTATTTT. This gives the protein CASSSYLLGQAVADTQYF.

V usage is TRBV7-7 and J usage is TRBJ2-1, with unresolved D. The V gene's germline CDR1 is SSHAT and CDR2 FNYEAQ (reference sequence). Trimming took 0 bases from V and 8 from J, leaving 11 bases between them. The CDR3 extends over 14 amino acids. CDR3 amino acids: CASSLAAPPDEQFF. The CDR3 DNA is TGTGCCAGCAGCTTAGCTGCTCCTCCAGATGAGCAGTTCTTC.

This clonotype was detected only a few times. This chain connects TRBV5-1 to TRBJ2-7; D might be TRBD1 (6 bases). CDR1 is SGHRS, CDR2 YFSETQ, per germline. Trimming left V 0 bases short and J 2 bases short, with 12 bases between. This CDR3 is 15 amino acids long. The CDR3 coding sequence is TGCGCCAGCAGCTTGGATGGACAGAACCCCTACGAGCAGTACTTC. Translation: CASSLDGQNPYEQYF.

The chain employs TRBV3-1 and TRBJ1-2; 10 bases are a match to TRBD1. V shed 4 bases, J shed 4 bases, and the junction held 6 bases outside the gene matches. Per the germline V gene, CDR1 is LGHDT and CDR2 is YNNKEL (reference sequence). CDR3 length: 15 residues. CDR3 nucleotides: TGTGCCAGCAGCCCCCGGACAGGGGGAGGCTATGGCTACACCTTC. It translates to CASSPRTGGGYGYTF. Using reference TRBV3-1 and TRBJ1-2 for the parts outside the CDR3, the full variable domain is DTAVSQTPKYLVTQMGNDKSIKCEQNLGHDTMYWYKQDSKKFLKIMFSYNNKELIINETVPNRFSPKSPDKAHLNLHINSLELGDSAVYFCASSPRTGGGYGYTFGSGTRLTVV.

A few counts support this clonotype. The genes are TRBV14 and TRBJ2-3; either TRBD1 or TRBD2 may supply D (5 bases each). The germline V gene has CDR1 SGHDN and CDR2 FVKESK. The CDR3 extends over 16 amino acids. V shed 0 bases and J shed 6 bases, with 16 bases lying between them. CDR3 loop: CASSQDRGRVPDTQYF. For the CDR3, the DNA is TGTGCCAGCAGCCAAGATCGGGGCAGGGTTCCGGATACGCAGTATTTT.

The chain carries TRBV5-4 and TRBJ2-5, with TRBD1 identical over 7 bases. This CDR3 is 15 amino acids long. Germline values: CDR1 SGHNT, CDR2 YYREEE (reference sequence). V lost 3 bases and J lost 1; bases outside the gene matches: 6. The CDR3 DNA reads TGTGCCAGCAGCTCGGAGACAGGGCGCCAAGAGACCCAGTACTTC. Protein sequence: CASSSETGRQETQYF. The whole variable domain, remainder taken from reference TRBV5-4 and TRBJ2-5, is ETGVTQSPTHLIKTRGQQVTLRCSSQSGHNTVSWYQQALGQGPQFIFQYYREEENGRGNFPPRFSGLQFPNYSSELNVNALELDDSALYLCASSSETGRQETQYFGPGTRLLVL.